The 27 T cell receptor beta chains reported below all come from one sample, sequenced in a study of graft-versus-host responses after intestinal transplantation. Sequenced by immunoSEQ multiplex PCR; TCRdb stores in-frame clones only, minus some. The data show tens of thousands of clones, about 92% seen once. The antigens for these receptors are not known. Sequenced material: unstimulated CD8+ T cells sorted from spleen or lymph node cells, taken before intestinal transplant. The receptors shown here come from a human donor who received an intestinal transplant.

The table lists this clone with a few counts. CDR3 DNA sequence: TGTGCCAGCAGCTGGACAGGGGATAATTCACCCCTCCACTTT. This translates into CASSWTGDNSPLHF. V is TRBV6-6 and J is TRBJ1-6, with 9 bases lining up with TRBD1. The CDR3 covers 14 residues. Looked up from germline, CDR1 is MNHNY and CDR2 is SVGAGI (reference sequence). The J segment lost 5 bases and the V segment lost 6 bases, leaving 2 bases of the junction unmatched.

The V call is TRBV2, the J call TRBJ1-1; 10 bases fit TRBD1. Trimming took 7 bases from V and 1 from J; bases not matched to a gene: 12. The CDR3 is made up of 17 amino acids. From germline, CDR1 is SNHLY and CDR2 FYNNEI. CDR3 in amino acids: CASTFPGTGVKNTEAFF. The CDR3 nucleotides read TGTGCCAGCACCTTTCCCGGGACAGGGGTCAAGAACACTGAAGCTTTCTTT.

The rearrangement joins TRBV7-9 to TRBJ2-5; TRBD1 aligns across 12 bases. This CDR3 spans 16 amino acids. Trimming cost V 4 bases and J 7 bases; bases outside gene matches: 10. Germline V gives CDR1 SEHNR, CDR2 FQNEAQ (reference sequence). As DNA, the CDR3 is TGTGCCAGCAGCTCACCGGGACAGGGGGCGGTTCCGACCCAGTACTTC. As protein: CASSSPGQGAVPTQYF.

This chain links TRBV20-1 with TRBJ2-7; no reliable D call. This CDR3 comprises 11 residues. Germline lookup yields CDR1 DFQATT and CDR2 SNEGSKA (reference sequence). V was clipped by 5 bases and J by 6 bases, with 11 bases between them. The CDR3 loop reads CSALAGTEQYF. In nucleotides, the CDR3 is TGCAGTGCTCTGGCAGGAACCGAGCAGTACTTC.

The chain couples TRBV19 to TRBJ2-3, with D tentatively TRBD1 (5 bases). This CDR3 region has 13 residues. Germline CDR1 and CDR2: LNHDA and SQIVND (reference sequence). The V end was cut by 5 bases, the J end by 0 bases, with 6 bases between. The CDR3 bases are TGTGCCAGTAGTCCAGGGAGCACAGATACGCAGTATTTT. This translates into CASSPGSTDTQYF. The full variable domain, its missing parts supplied by reference TRBV19 and TRBJ2-3, is DGGITQSPKYLFRKEGQNVTLSCEQNLNHDAMYWYRQDPGQGLRLIYYSQIVNDFQKGDIAEGYSVSREKKESFPLTVTSAQKNPTAFYLCASSPGSTDTQYFGPGTRLTVL.

V usage is TRBV27 and J usage is TRBJ2-2; D may be TRBD2 (6 bases). V was trimmed by 6 bases and J by 4 bases, leaving 18 bases between them. Germline V gives CDR1 MNHEY, CDR2 SMNVEV (reference sequence). The CDR3 has 16 amino acids. The CDR3 nucleotides read TGTGCCAGCAGGCCCACGGTCGGGGGACCCACCGGGGAGCTGTTTTTT. Translated: CASRPTVGGPTGELFF.

The chain couples TRBV11-2 to TRBJ2-5; possibly TRBD2 for D (6 bases). This CDR3 region has 14 residues. Per the germline V gene, CDR1 is SGHAT and CDR2 is FQNNGV. The germline V and J ends were trimmed by 5 bases and 5 bases, with 15 bases remaining between them. CDR3 loop: CASSTPGRTETQYF. CDR3 in DNA: TGTGCCAGCAGCACTCCAGGGAGGACGGAGACCCAGTACTTC.

This clone was counted a single time. The genes are TRBV29-1 and TRBJ2-5, with TRBD2 identical over 10 bases. Germline trimming cut 8 bases from V and 5 bases from J; bases unmatched to any gene: 8. The CDR3 length is 13 residues. Germline V CDR1 and CDR2: SQVTM, ANQGSEA. The CDR3 DNA sequence: TGCAGCTTTTTACTAGCGGGGATCGAGACCCAGTACTTC. It encodes CSFLLAGIETQYF. Using reference TRBV29-1 and TRBJ2-5 for the parts outside the CDR3, the full variable domain is SAVISQKPSRDICQRGTSLTIQCQVDSQVTMMFWYRQQPGQSLTLIATANQGSEATYESGFVIDKFPISRPNLTFSTLTVSNMSPEDSSIYLCSFLLAGIETQYFGPGTRLLVL.

This clone appeared a single time. V is TRBV5-1 and J is TRBJ2-7, with 8 bases fitting TRBD2. Trimming removed 0 bases from V and 0 bases from J; junction bases left unmatched: 11. Germline lookup yields CDR1 SGHRS and CDR2 YFSETQ. The CDR3 is 18 residues long. The chain's CDR3 is CASSLVPGTSGYSYEQYF. Written as DNA, the CDR3 is TGCGCCAGCAGCTTGGTCCCCGGAACTAGCGGCTACTCCTACGAGCAGTACTTC.

The rearrangement links TRBV7-9 to TRBJ2-7, with TRBD1 as a possible D gene (6 bases). Trimming took off 4 bases at V and 2 bases at J, with 12 bases between the two ends. This CDR3 is built from 14 residues. Germline V gene lookup returns CDR1 SEHNR and CDR2 FQNEAQ (reference sequence). The CDR3 spells CASSSDRRPYEQYF. CDR3 DNA sequence: TGTGCCAGCAGCTCCGACAGGCGCCCCTACGAGCAGTACTTC.

In nucleotides, the CDR3 is TGTGCCAGCAGCTGGGGGACAGGCTACGAGCAGTACTTC. Protein sequence: CASSWGTGYEQYF. V gene TRBV5-6 combines with J gene TRBJ2-7, with 8 nucleotides matching TRBD1. This CDR3 spans 13 amino acids. V shed 3 bases, J shed 3 bases, and the junction held 2 bases outside the gene matches. CDR1 is SGHDT, CDR2 YYEEEE, per germline.

The V and J genes are TRBV5-4 and TRBJ2-7; a weak D match, TRBD1 (6 bases). Trimming removed 3 bases from V and 4 bases from J, with 17 bases in between. Germline assignment: CDR1 SGHNT and CDR2 YYREEE (reference sequence). This CDR3 is 15 amino acids long. Here the CDR3 DNA reads TGTGCCAGCAGCTCCGGGACATCGGGCGGTTACGAGCAGTACTTC. Protein sequence: CASSSGTSGGYEQYF.

This sequence joins TRBV19 and TRBJ1-6; TRBD1 matches 7 bases. Germline CDR1 and CDR2: LNHDA and SQIVND (reference sequence). Unmatched junction bases numbered 8, after V lost 5 bases and J lost 7 bases. This CDR3 region has 15 residues. The CDR3 is CASSPLDRRNSPLHF. The CDR3 nucleotides read TGTGCCAGTAGTCCTTTGGACAGGAGGAATTCACCCCTCCACTTT. Based on the CDR3 plus reference TRBV19 and TRBJ1-6, the full variable domain is DGGITQSPKYLFRKEGQNVTLSCEQNLNHDAMYWYRQDPGQGLRLIYYSQIVNDFQKGDIAEGYSVSREKKESFPLTVTSAQKNPTAFYLCASSPLDRRNSPLHFGNGTRLTVT.

This chain links TRBV29-1 with TRBJ1-2, with D tentatively TRBD1 (6 bases). Germline CDR1 is SQVTM and CDR2 is ANQGSEA. CDR3 size: 15 residues. Trimming took off 0 bases at V and 2 bases at J, with 13 bases between the two ends. This CDR3 reads CSVEDRGGLNYGYTF. CDR3 sequence (DNA): TGCAGCGTTGAAGATCGGGGGGGGCTGAACTATGGCTACACCTTC.

The V gene is TRBV4-3, the J gene TRBJ2-5; D is possibly TRBD2 (5 bases). The V end lost 4 bases, the J end lost 9 bases, and 15 bases lay between the germline ends. The V gene's germline CDR1 is LGHNA and CDR2 YSLEER. The CDR3 loop spans 13 amino acids. CDR3 amino acids: CASSLRPGSAQYF. CDR3 bases: TGCGCCAGCAGCCTCCGCCCGGGGTCGGCCCAGTACTTC.

V is TRBV4-3 and J is TRBJ2-1; 12 nucleotides line up with TRBD2. After removal of 2 bases from V and 10 bases from J, the junction contained 3 bases not matched to a gene. Per the germline V gene, CDR1 is LGHNA and CDR2 is YSLEER. The CDR3 has 14 residues. DNA of the CDR3: TGCGCCAGCAGCCAATGGCTAGCGGGGGGGGAGCAGTTCTTC. Its protein is CASSQWLAGGEQFF.

The J gene is TRBJ1-3, the V gene TRBV7-8; D not resolved. V lost 2 bases to trimming and J lost 0 bases, with 11 bases between them. This CDR3 region has 16 residues. Germline V gene sequence: CDR1 SGHVS, CDR2 FQNEAQ. The CDR3 nucleotides are TGTGCCAGCAGCTTACAGGATATGTACTCTGGAAACACCATATATTTT. Translating gives CASSLQDMYSGNTIYF. Full variable domain (remainder filled in from reference TRBV7-8 and TRBJ1-3): GAGVSQSPRYKVAKRGQDVALRCDPISGHVSLFWYQQALGQGPEFLTYFQNEAQLDKSGLPSDRFFAERPEGSVSTLKIQRTQQEDSAVYLCASSLQDMYSGNTIYFGEGSWLTVV.

V is TRBV5-6 and J is TRBJ2-7, with 9 bases fitting TRBD1. Germline CDR1 SGHDT, CDR2 YYEEEE. The ends lost 3 bases at V and 5 bases at J; junction bases unmatched: 6. CDR3 length: 14 amino acids. DNA of the CDR3: TGTGCCAGCAGCTGGGGGACAGGGCAGAACGAGCAGTACTTC. It codes for CASSWGTGQNEQYF.

The chain uses TRBV5-1 and TRBJ2-7, with D possibly TRBD1 on 5 matching bases. The germline V gene encodes CDR1 SGHRS and CDR2 YFSETQ. The CDR3 sequence is 15 residues long. Trimming removed 0 bases at V and 3 bases at J, with 13 bases between. The CDR3 spells CASSLGAGSYYEQYF. The CDR3 nucleotides are TGCGCCAGCAGCTTGGGGGCAGGGTCCTACTACGAGCAGTACTTC.

This chain joins TRBV29-1 and TRBJ2-7, with 7 nucleotides matching TRBD1. The length of the CDR3 is 12 residues. Germline V gene lookup returns CDR1 SQVTM and CDR2 ANQGSEA. The V gene end was trimmed by 5 bases and the J gene end by 0 bases; junction bases not matched to a gene: 1. The CDR3 reads CSVSGGSYEQYF. For the CDR3, the DNA is TGCAGCGTTTCAGGGGGCTCCTACGAGCAGTACTTC.

The rearrangement uses TRBV9 and TRBJ2-1, with 10 bases aligning to TRBD1. V gave up 3 bases and J gave up 9 bases; unmatched junction bases: 9. The CDR3 has 15 residues. Germline lookup yields CDR1 SGDLS and CDR2 YYNGEE. CDR3 DNA sequence: TGTGCCAGCAGCGACCCGGGACAGGGGCTGGTTGAGCAGTTCTTC. Translated: CASSDPGQGLVEQFF.

The J gene is TRBJ1-2, the V gene TRBV11-2; 7 bases line up with TRBD1. The CDR3 has 17 residues. With 4 bases clipped from V and 4 bases from J, the junction kept 15 bases outside the gene matches. The germline CDR1 and CDR2 sequences are SGHAT and FQNNGV. In nucleotides, the CDR3 is TGTGCCAGCAGCTCCAGACAGGGAAATCCCATCCTCTATGGCTACACCTTC. Its translation: CASSSRQGNPILYGYTF.

The chain links TRBV4-1 to TRBJ1-1, with unresolved D. Germline V gene lookup returns CDR1 MGHRA and CDR2 YSYEKL. Trimming removed 1 base from V and 6 bases from J, with 6 bases in between. This CDR3 is 12 amino acids long. The DNA of the CDR3 is TGCGCCAGCAGCCAAGGACACGCTGAAGCTTTCTTT. Translating it yields CASSQGHAEAFF.

The chain is built from TRBV7-2 and TRBJ1-2; 7 bases agree with TRBD1. Losses at the gene ends were 2 bases for V and 4 bases for J; bases not matched to a gene: 13. CDR1 is SGHTA, CDR2 FQGNSA, per germline. The CDR3 totals 17 residues. The CDR3, as DNA: TGTGCCAGCAGCTTATTTCTTGCCGGGACAGCTTTCTATGGCTACACCTTC. Residues: CASSLFLAGTAFYGYTF.

The rearrangement links TRBV27 to TRBJ1-5; D gene ambiguous. CDR1 is MNHEY and CDR2 is SMNVEV in the germline V gene (reference sequence). The CDR3 length is 15 residues. Trimming removed 3 bases at V and 7 bases at J, with 16 bases between. The CDR3 coding sequence is TGTGCCAGCAGTTTGGTTTGGGCCTATGGGCAGCCCCAGCATTTT. It translates to CASSLVWAYGQPQHF.

The V call is TRBV7-2, the J call TRBJ2-7; 8 positions agree with TRBD1. The CDR3 has 16 residues. Germline CDR1 and CDR2: SGHTA and FQGNSA. Losses at the gene ends were 2 bases for V and 6 bases for J; bases not matched to a gene: 12. The CDR3 spells CASSLRDRTGILEQYF. DNA of the CDR3: TGTGCCAGCAGCTTAAGGGATCGGACAGGGATTCTCGAGCAGTACTTC.

The chain links TRBV27 to TRBJ2-1, with TRBD1 matching over 7 bases. V lost 3 bases, J lost 0 bases, and 2 bases stayed unmatched. Germline lookup yields CDR1 MNHEY and CDR2 SMNVEV (reference sequence). CDR3 length: 15 residues. As DNA, the CDR3 is TGTGCCAGCAGTTTTGAGGGGGCCTCCTACAATGAGCAGTTCTTC. Protein sequence: CASSFEGASYNEQFF.